What follows describes a single TCR beta chain. This specimen comes from a study of blood T cell repertoires in COVID-19. At the level of the study: COVID-19 samples from acute and convalescent phases originated in the United States, Italy and Spain.

The CDR3 consists of 18 residues. V gave up 2 bases and J gave up 4 bases, with 23 bases separating them. Germline V gene lookup returns CDR1 SQVTM and CDR2 ANQGSEA. The repertoire was sequenced with immunoSEQ multiplex PCR; TCRdb's copy has only in-frame clones and lacks some. The table has 350,000 to 400,000 clones, around 89% seen once. The receptor was derived from a woman aged 18-29 years who had recovered from COVID-19. This chain uses TRBV29-1 with TRBJ2-2; a possible D gene is TRBD1 (6 bases). The sequenced sample consisted of PBMCs or T cells enriched from blood (not recorded which). The CDR3 bases are TGCAGCGTTGAATCGGCCTCTGCAAGGGGGTCTTCCACCGGGGAGCTGTTTTTT. Translation gives CSVESASARGSSTGELFF.